This TCR beta chain was found in a study of control samples from healthy donors and cancer patients. The V and J ends lost 6 bases and 7 bases respectively, with 15 bases between them. The CDR3 is 14 amino acids. The germline CDR1 and CDR2 sequences are MNHEY and SVGAGI. The assay was immunoSEQ multiplex PCR, and TCRdb's table has in-frame clones only and misses some. This sample has roughly 130,000 clones, with about 88% found just once. V and J are TRBV6-5 and TRBJ1-4, with D possibly matching TRBD1 (5 bases). Sequenced input: blood. The TCR comes from a man in his fifties in good health. CDR3 sequence: CASRVAGFSEKLFF. As DNA, the CDR3 is TGTGCCAGCAGGGTCGCAGGGTTCAGTGAAAAACTGTTTTTT.